The T cell receptor (beta chain) under discussion was sequenced for a study of tumor-infiltrating lymphocytes in primary liver carcinoma. Study conclusions and caveats: Only about 7-25% of top clones showed up in all five tumor regions.

Starting from 500 ng of total RNA, TCR beta cDNA was produced with a primer in the constant region. Investigators got TCR beta libraries out of three nested multiplex PCR rounds, done with slightly modified ARM-PCR. Investigators reported that the first two PCR rounds, at 10 to 11 cycles each, used TRBV1-TRBV30 forward primers with a C-beta reverse primer. In TCRdb, the multiplex PCR reads were re-called with MiXCR into one record per CDR3 protein. The top ten clones hold roughly 42% of a sample with 20,000 to 25,000 distinct CDR3 sequences, about 75% of them seen once. The CDR3 has 15 residues. The V gene's germline CDR1 is MNHEY and CDR2 SVGEGT. From unsorted bulk tissue weighing roughly 17-31 mg, DNA and RNA were co-extracted. Cases comprised patients with primary liver carcinoma who received surgical resection. On this clonotype: The target antigen is unknown.

The chain links TRBV6-2 or TRBV6-3 to TRBJ1-5; 10 bases are shared with TRBD1. The DNA end is a closer match to TRBJ2-3, so the J assignment may be wrong. Sequencing was performed on liver tumor tissue from sampling region 1. Subset denoted: tumor region T1, superior pole. The clonotype originates from a woman aged 25 to 39 with primary liver carcinoma and hepatitis B virus infection. CDR3 DNA: TGTGCCAGCAGTAAAGTGACAGGGGGCATTCAGTCCCAGTATTTT. Amino acids: CASSKVTGGIQSQYF.